This TCR beta chain emerged from a study of blood T cells in healthy people across ages. Background on the study: Using template switching, researchers captured about one barcoded beta molecule for each two T cells. Study-wide points: Relative to aged donors, long-lived donors carried more naive CD4+ cells and displayed higher diversity.

Using a J-beta primer mix together with a sample-barcoded 5' primer, a second PCR was run for roughly 6 to 12 cycles. Each cDNA molecule carried a tag from a template-switch adaptor that contained 12 random nucleotides. MiXCR, applied by TCRdb to the 5' RACE reads, yields one record per CDR3 protein. Altogether over a million distinct CDR3 sequences are present, approximately 39% being singletons, with the ten largest covering roughly 3.7%. Isolation recovered at least 6.5 million PBMCs from every sample. In regard to this clonotype: Its antigen is still unknown.

Germline CDR1 and CDR2: SQVTM and ANQGSEA. The CDR3 length is 13 residues. V shed 0 bases and J shed 5 bases, with 8 bases lying between them. The clonotype was recovered from a woman between 18 and 30 years old in good health. The rearrangement links TRBV29-1 to TRBJ1-5; D remains unclear. Input material: blood. DNA of the CDR3: TGCAGCGTTGAAGATGATGGAGATCAGCCCCAGCATTTT. Amino acids: CSVEDDGDQPQHF.